The present TCR beta chain was sequenced within a study of T cell changes during pregnancy in multiple sclerosis. Data came from immunoSEQ multiplex PCR; TCRdb stores just in-frame clones and leaves some out. The sample yields about 100,000 clones, just over 90% seen once. The V segment lost 8 bases and the J segment 7 bases; nucleotides outside the gene matches: 14. The CDR3 runs 15 residues. Germline V lookup: CDR1 MNHNS, CDR2 SASEGT. This specimen consisted of peripheral blood, obtained in the second trimester of pregnancy. This sequence was found in a female donor with multiple sclerosis, enrolled in a pregnancy study. The V and J genes are TRBV6-1 and TRBJ2-7; 10 nucleotides line up with TRBD2. For the CDR3, the DNA is TGTGCCAGCCGGACTTATAGCGGGGGGCCGGGGGAGCAGTACTTC. Translation gives CASRTYSGGPGEQYF.